The rows below give T cell receptor beta chains drawn from one sample of a study of shared clonotypes between healthy human individuals. The method was immunoSEQ multiplex PCR; TCRdb's version includes in-frame clones alone and lacks a portion of them. The sample gives millions of clones, approximately 94% of which show up once; approximately 1.2% is in the top ten. What was sequenced was naive CD8+ T cells sorted from blood. Receptors were obtained from a man aged 18 to 29 in good health. The conserved cysteine and the conserved F or W are not part of the CDR3 here. The order of the fields is J gene, V gene, CDR3 protein.

>TRBJ2-2|TRBV28
ASSQGFGTGELF
>TRBJ1-2|TRBV5-6
ASSSGTGGFYGYT
>TRBJ2-2|TRBV5-1
ASSLSGTGEDTGELF
>TRBJ2-1|TRBV27
ASSPSMYRYNEQF
>TRBJ1-3|TRBV2
ASSELASSGNTIY
>TRBJ2-7|TRBV20-1
SATRAYEQY
>TRBJ1-2|TRBV29-1
SVENSGLNYGYT
>TRBJ2-1|TRBV5-1
ASSLTSDNEQF
>TRBJ2-1|TRBV30
AWSVLAGANEQF
>TRBJ1-5|TRBV7-9
ASSSGQADYQPQH
>TRBJ1-6|TRBV28
ASSPDREINSPLH
>TRBJ2-3|TRBV4-3
ASSQALSGYGDTQY
>TRBJ2-1|TRBV7-3
ASSLIRGSYNEQF
>TRBJ2-4|TRBV15
ATSIGTGAIAKNIQY
>TRBJ1-1|TRBV2
ASSDVGGAF
>TRBJ2-1|TRBV19
ASSLGTAYNEQF
>TRBJ2-7|TRBV2
ASSAPATSGYEQY
>TRBJ1-1|TRBV7-9
ASSLVGQGDGTEAF
>TRBJ2-3|TRBV27
ASSAGTSGGDTQY
>TRBJ2-1|TRBV7-3
ASSPGTSIGDEQF
>TRBJ2-5|TRBV9
ASSVGQLTGQETQY
>TRBJ1-1|TRBV9
ASSRSDGDTEAF
>TRBJ2-5|TRBV28
ASRLQGAGETQY
>TRBJ2-5|TRBV10-2
ASRDTRDREGETQY
>TRBJ2-3|TRBV29-1
SVDRGGGTTDTQY
>TRBJ2-7|TRBV6-5
ASSYEGSSYEQY
>TRBJ1-1|TRBV14
ASSQLAMNTEAF
>TRBJ2-3|TRBV9
ASSDDTDTQY
>TRBJ2-7|TRBV27
ASSLGPSYEQY
>TRBJ2-2|TRBV19
ASSIGDLVAEITGELF
>TRBJ1-1|TRBV9
ASSARQVDTEAF
>TRBJ1-1|TRBV27
ASSSRMNTEAF
>TRBJ1-1|TRBV6-5
ASGRQGSDTEAF
>TRBJ2-5|TRBV7-9
ASSFSVEETQY
>TRBJ2-7|TRBV28
ASSFARGPYEQY
>TRBJ2-7|TRBV6-5
ASSYLLGGPGEQY
>TRBJ2-7|TRBV7-9
ASSLDRSYYEQY
>TRBJ2-1|TRBV27
ASSPQGLAGLYNEQF
>TRBJ2-5|TRBV19
ASSIGTGDLQETQY
>TRBJ2-7|TRBV28
ASSLTYEQY
>TRBJ2-1|TRBV7-6
ASSLVQTGPDYNEQF
>TRBJ1-6|TRBV19
ASSPSLVGALSSYNSPLH
>TRBJ2-1|TRBV30
ARREGVDNEQF
>TRBJ2-7|TRBV7-8
ASSPLTGPSDEQY
>TRBJ2-3|TRBV28
ASSLSWASGDTQY